This T cell receptor (beta chain) was identified in a study of post-analysis software for immune sequencing data. Study-wide background: Included courses were relapsing-remitting and secondary progressive multiple sclerosis; progressive-relapsing multiple sclerosis was also included. Study-wide points: Controls showed significantly higher normalized Chao1 diversity than did multiple sclerosis patients.

In regard to this clonotype: What it recognizes is unknown.

TCR beta libraries were prepared from cDNA with unique molecular identifiers. Starting from approximately 0.95 to 9.8 million T cells, the study yielded hundreds of thousands of cDNA molecules. TCRdb fed the PCR reads into MiXCR, producing one record per CDR3 protein. The data hold some 800,000 distinct CDR3 sequences, with around 42% observed a single time. This clonotype originated in a girl aged 10-17 years with multiple sclerosis. The specimen sequenced was blood.

For the CDR3, the DNA is TGTGCCAGCAGCGTAGAGGGGACCCCGACTAATGAGCAGTTCTTC. It codes for CASSVEGTPTNEQFF. This rearrangement joins TRBV9 to TRBJ2-1; D possibly matches TRBD1 or TRBD2 (5 bases each). Per the germline V gene, CDR1 is SGDLS and CDR2 is YYNGEE. The CDR3 totals 15 residues. Trimming cost V 0 bases and J 7 bases, with 14 bases left between them.